Here is one T cell receptor (beta chain) with its context. The data stem from a study of PD-1 blockade in classical Hodgkin lymphoma. Germline-derived CDR1 and CDR2 are SGDLS and YYNGEE. The CDR3 length is 15 residues. Trimming removed 0 bases from V and 4 bases from J; junction bases left unmatched: 3. The repertoire was sequenced with immunoSEQ multiplex PCR; TCRdb's copy has only in-frame clones and lacks some. The sample holds roughly 50,000 clones, about 90% seen once. Time point in this sample: cycle 4 day 1 (C4D1), after 5 to 7 weeks of nivolumab. Every one of the patients relapsed after autologous stem cell transplantation (brentuximab vedotin exposure was variable).

Sample: peripheral blood mononuclear cells (PBMCs), taken before the fourth cycle of nivolumab. This receptor was identified in a human donor with classical Hodgkin lymphoma. V usage is TRBV9 and J usage is TRBJ2-1; 8 nucleotides line up with TRBD2. The CDR3 DNA follows: TGTGCCAGCAGCGTAGGCCAGCGGGAGTACAATGAGCAGTTCTTC. As protein: CASSVGQREYNEQFF.